This is a list of T cell receptor beta chains from one sample in a study of cytomegalovirus exposure and HLA in healthy donors. The protocol was immunoSEQ multiplex PCR, while the TCRdb copy is restricted to in-frame clones and leaves out a portion. This table has roughly 150,000 clones, roughly 83% appearing once. What was sequenced was PBMCs. Every receptor here comes from a man aged 30 to 45 in good health and CMV-seronegative. CDR3s include the opening cysteine and the closing phenylalanine or tryptophan. Fields, in order: J gene, V gene, D gene, clone size, CDR3 protein, CDR3 DNA. The D gene is left open where the match is weak. Expanded clones are given a class, and other clones once, few, many or no size at all.

J: TRBJ2-7; V: TRBV7-3; D: TRBD1; size: NA; CDR3: CASSPGTGNSYEQYF; DNA: TGTGCCAGCAGCCCCGGGACAGGAAACTCGTACGAGCAGTACTTC
J: TRBJ1-4; V: TRBV5-1; D: NA; size: few; CDR3: CATREGGGNEKLFF; DNA: TGCGCCACCCGGGAGGGTGGGGGAAATGAAAAACTGTTTTTT
J: TRBJ1-1; V: TRBV5-1; D: NA; size: NA; CDR3: CASSPRPTSRANTEAFF; DNA: TGCGCCAGCAGCCCCCGGCCGACAAGCAGGGCTAACACTGAAGCTTTCTTT
J: TRBJ2-1; V: TRBV7-9; D: TRBD2; size: NA; CDR3: CASHSAGGRGNEQFF; DNA: TGTGCCAGTCACTCAGCGGGAGGTCGTGGCAATGAGCAGTTCTTC
J: TRBJ2-7; V: TRBV15; D: TRBD2; size: NA; CDR3: CATSRGGLAGGGPGEQYF; DNA: TGTGCCACCAGCAGAGGGGGACTAGCGGGAGGGGGACCTGGCGAGCAGTACTTC
J: TRBJ1-5; V: TRBV29-1; D: NA; size: NA; CDR3: CSAAAGRKGDQPQHF; DNA: TGCAGCGCGGCGGCAGGGCGAAAGGGTGATCAGCCCCAGCATTTT
J: TRBJ1-2; V: TRBV5-4; D: TRBD1; size: NA; CDR3: CASSPTGEWYGYTF; DNA: TGTGCCAGCAGCCCCACAGGGGAGTGGTATGGCTACACCTTC
J: TRBJ2-2; V: TRBV9; D: TRBD2; size: NA; CDR3: CASSVEGLAYANTGELFF; DNA: TGTGCCAGCAGCGTAGAGGGACTAGCGTACGCGAACACCGGGGAGCTGTTTTTT
J: TRBJ2-7; V: TRBV6-1; D: NA; size: NA; CDR3: CASSERGRDEQYF; DNA: TGTGCCAGCAGTGAAAGGGGCAGGGACGAGCAGTACTTC
J: TRBJ2-7; V: TRBV4-1; D: TRBD2; size: few; CDR3: CASSLELAGTYEQYF; DNA: TGCGCCAGCAGCCTAGAACTAGCGGGGACCTACGAGCAGTACTTC
J: TRBJ2-2; V: TRBV25-1; D: TRBD2; size: once; CDR3: CASSEGGALNTGELFF; DNA: TGTGCCAGCAGTGAGGGAGGGGCCTTGAACACCGGGGAGCTGTTTTTT
J: TRBJ2-3; V: TRBV7-6; D: NA; size: NA; CDR3: CASSLGGGTGTDTQYF; DNA: TGTGCCAGCAGCTTAGGTGGGGGGACAGGCACAGATACGCAGTATTTT
J: TRBJ2-1; V: TRBV7-9; D: NA; size: NA; CDR3: CASSLGSGWQFF; DNA: TGTGCCAGCAGCTTAGGGTCAGGATGGCAGTTCTTC
J: TRBJ2-7; V: TRBV19; D: NA; size: NA; CDR3: CASSDPAGYYEQYF; DNA: TGTGCCAGTAGTGACCCGGCGGGGTACTACGAGCAGTACTTC
J: TRBJ2-2; V: TRBV15; D: TRBD2; size: NA; CDR3: CATSNSGGTGELFF; DNA: TGTGCCACCAGCAACAGCGGGGGCACCGGGGAGCTGTTTTTT
J: TRBJ2-2; V: TRBV6-1; D: NA; size: NA; CDR3: CASSVLVLSGRKAGELFF; DNA: TGTGCCAGCAGTGTGTTGGTTTTATCCGGGAGAAAGGCCGGGGAGCTGTTTTTT
J: TRBJ2-3; V: TRBV5-1; D: TRBD2; size: NA; CDR3: CASSWTSGEKTDTQYF; DNA: TGCGCCAGCAGCTGGACTAGCGGGGAGAAGACAGATACGCAGTATTTT
J: TRBJ1-4; V: TRBV10-3; D: NA; size: NA; CDR3: CAISERQGGEKLFF; DNA: TGTGCCATCAGTGAACGGCAGGGTGGCGAAAAACTGTTTTTT
J: TRBJ2-1; V: TRBV28; D: NA; size: NA; CDR3: CASSFAGSKNEQFF; DNA: TGTGCCAGCAGTTTTGCCGGGAGTAAAAATGAGCAGTTCTTC
J: TRBJ2-1; V: TRBV5-1; D: TRBD2; size: NA; CDR3: CASSFTSGPYNEQFF; DNA: TGCGCCAGCAGCTTTACTAGCGGACCCTACAATGAGCAGTTCTTC
J: TRBJ2-7; V: TRBV7-2; D: TRBD1; size: NA; CDR3: CASSLLSLSRDRVNEQYF; DNA: TGTGCCAGCAGCTTACTGAGCCTCAGCCGGGACAGAGTGAACGAGCAGTACTTC
J: TRBJ2-7; V: TRBV7-3; D: NA; size: NA; CDR3: CASSLEAVSSYEQYF; DNA: TGTGCCAGCAGCTTAGAGGCAGTTAGCTCCTACGAGCAGTACTTC
J: TRBJ2-4; V: TRBV5-4; D: TRBD2; size: NA; CDR3: CASSLGDSSGRAKRYF; DNA: TGTGCCAGCAGCTTGGGCGATTCTAGCGGGAGGGCCAAGAGGTACTTC
J: TRBJ1-3; V: TRBV9; D: TRBD1; size: few; CDR3: CASSVGTGQLLSGNTIYF; DNA: TGTGCCAGCAGCGTAGGGACAGGACAACTCCTCTCTGGAAACACCATATATTTT